The 31 T cell receptor beta chains below were found in one sample sequenced in a study of regulatory T cells in long-lasting Graves disease. Investigators prepared the TCR beta libraries by applying iRepertoire HTBI primers and Arm-PCR of CDR3 regions. TCRdb redid the calling of the multiplex PCR reads with MiXCR, one entry per CDR3 protein. The sample has fewer than 500,000 distinct CDR3 sequences, around 16% seen once; the top ten hold 9% to 15%. The time point denotes: newly diagnosed GD, antithyroid drugs for less than 3 months. The TCR library was made from RNA extracted from PBMCs. The same data also contributed to another study, on T cells in Graves' hyperthyroidism and ophthalmopathy.

Source: peripheral blood mononuclear cells (PBMCs), taken at new diagnosis, from a patient treated with antithyroid drugs. The receptors here all came from a man aged 40-49 years with Graves disease.

This clonotype was observed at least ten times. This chain joins TRBV30 and TRBJ2-3; TRBD2 matches 13 bases. V lost 5 bases and J lost 4; bases outside the gene matches: 9. This CDR3 comprises 16 residues. Germline V gives CDR1 GTSNPN, CDR2 SVGIG (reference sequence). The CDR3 DNA reads TGTGCCTGGCAACGACCAGGACTAGCGGGAGCAGATACGCAGTATTTT. This gives the protein CAWQRPGLAGADTQYF.

This clonotype was seen at least ten times. The chain carries TRBV13 and TRBJ2-7; 8 bases agree with TRBD2. CDR1 and CDR2 (germline): PRHDT, FYEKMQ (reference sequence). With V trimmed by 5 bases and J by 3 bases, 6 bases remained unmatched. The CDR3 spans 14 residues. Written as DNA, the CDR3 is TGTGCCAGCAGCGAGGGACTAGGGAACTACGAGCAGTACTTC. This translates into CASSEGLGNYEQYF. The entire variable domain, with the rest obtained from reference TRBV13 and TRBJ2-7, is as follows: AAGVIQSPRHLIKEKRETATLKCYPIPRHDTVYWYQQGPGQDPQFLISFYEKMQSDKGSIPDRFSAQQFSDYHSELNMSSLELGDSALYFCASSEGLGNYEQYFGPGTRLTVT.

This clonotype was seen more than once but under ten times. This chain uses TRBV7-9 with TRBJ2-1, with D perhaps being TRBD1 or TRBD2 (8 bases each). The CDR3 runs to 21 residues. Trimming shortened V by 3 bases and J by 4 bases, and 31 bases separated the two germline ends. Germline V gives CDR1 SEHNR, CDR2 FQNEAQ (reference sequence). CDR3 residues: CASSFSYGQGISGVLYNEQFF. In DNA form, the CDR3 reads TGTGCCAGCAGCTTCTCGTATGGACAGGGAATTAGCGGGGTCCTGTACAATGAGCAGTTCTTC. Variable domain in full (rest from reference TRBV7-9 and TRBJ2-1): DTGVSQNPRHKITKRGQNVTFRCDPISEHNRLYWYRQTLGQGPEFLTYFQNEAQLEKSRLLSDRFSAERPKGSFSTLEIQRTEQGDSAMYLCASSFSYGQGISGVLYNEQFFGPGTRLTVL.

The chain employs TRBV6-1 and TRBJ2-7; D may be TRBD1 (6 bases). CDR3 length: 14 amino acids. Germline lookup yields CDR1 MNHNS and CDR2 SASEGT. Trimming took 3 bases from V and 2 from J, leaving 11 bases between them. CDR3 sequence reads: CASSDRDITYEQYF. Here the CDR3 DNA reads TGTGCCAGCAGTGACCGGGACATAACCTACGAGCAGTACTTC.

This clonotype was detected only a few times. V is TRBV6-1 and J is TRBJ2-5; 9 positions match TRBD1. With 6 bases clipped from V and 5 bases from J, the junction kept 10 bases outside the gene matches. Germline assignment: CDR1 MNHNS and CDR2 SASEGT. The CDR3 runs 15 residues. DNA for the CDR3: TGTGCCAGCAGCCTTCCGGGACAGGGTCCCGAGACCCAGTACTTC. Amino acids: CASSLPGQGPETQYF.

The table lists this clonotype with many counts. The chain carries TRBV30 and TRBJ2-7; D gene uncertain. Trimming stripped 0 bases from V and 9 bases from J, with 15 bases between. The CDR3 runs 13 residues. CDR1 is GTSNPN and CDR2 is SVGIG in the germline V gene (reference sequence). The CDR3: CAWSVFVADAQYF. As DNA, the CDR3 is TGTGCCTGGAGTGTATTCGTGGCAGACGCGCAGTACTTC.

This clonotype was detected only a few times. V is TRBV10-3 and J is TRBJ2-7, with D possibly TRBD1 on 5 matching bases. In germline, CDR1 is ENHRY, CDR2 SYGVKD. The V end lost 4 bases, the J end lost 5 bases, and 15 bases lay between the germline ends. The CDR3 loop spans 14 amino acids. CDR3 residues: CAISGDKGPHEQYF. In nucleotides, the CDR3 is TGTGCCATCAGTGGAGACAAGGGGCCCCACGAGCAGTACTTC.

V usage is TRBV28 and J usage is TRBJ2-5, with D perhaps TRBD1 (6 bases). Germline assignment: CDR1 MDHEN and CDR2 SYDVKM. The CDR3 spans 14 residues. Between the trimmed V and J ends, which lost 7 bases and 2 bases, there was a span of 14 bases. The CDR3 region has the DNA TGTGCCAGCAAGGCAGGGGCGTCACAAGAGACCCAGTACTTC. Residues: CASKAGASQETQYF.

This clonotype has a count of ten or more. This chain links TRBV2 with TRBJ2-3, with D maybe TRBD1 (5 bases). CDR3 length: 13 amino acids. Trimming pared 3 bases from V and 1 base from J, leaving 5 bases between. CDR1 and CDR2 (germline): SNHLY, FYNNEI. CDR3 region: CASSDRGTDTQYF. The CDR3 DNA is TGTGCCAGCAGTGACAGGGGCACAGATACGCAGTATTTT.

This clonotype has at least ten counts. The chain is built from TRBV11-2 and TRBJ2-7, with TRBD1 matching over 7 bases. With V trimmed by 5 bases and J by 2 bases, 12 bases remained unmatched. The CDR3 extends over 16 amino acids. Germline CDR1 and CDR2: SGHAT and FQNNGV. CDR3 sequence reads: CASSPILRQGTYEQYF. The CDR3 bases are TGTGCCAGCAGCCCCATTCTACGACAGGGAACCTACGAGCAGTACTTC.

There are many counts of this clonotype. V is TRBV28 and J is TRBJ2-1; TRBD1 is a possible D gene (6 bases). Deletions cut 6 bases from V and 4 bases from J, with 25 bases between. The V gene's germline CDR1 is MDHEN and CDR2 SYDVKM. The CDR3 covers 18 residues. The CDR3 here is CASSPRPRTEKRYNEQFF. CDR3 coding DNA: TGTGCCAGCAGCCCCAGACCCCGGACAGAGAAAAGATACAATGAGCAGTTCTTC.

With regard to this clonotype: It is likely a read error, because the conserved phenylalanine at the end of the CDR3 is missing. This chain uses TRBV20-1 with TRBJ2-7; TRBD1 agrees at 10 bases. This CDR3 comprises 13 residues. The junction had 3 bases not matched to a gene; V was cut back by 3 bases and J by 4 bases. The germline V gene has CDR1 DFQATT and CDR2 SNEGSKA (reference sequence). The DNA for the CDR3 is TGCAGTGCTAGGGGGGACAGGGGATACGAGCAGTACCTC. Translating gives CSARGDRGYEQYL.

This clonotype was recorded at least ten times. This chain links TRBV29-1 with TRBJ2-7; D gene uncertain. Germline values: CDR1 SQVTM, CDR2 ANQGSEA. V was pared by 1 base and J by 6 bases, with 10 bases between. CDR3 length: 12 residues. Here the CDR3 DNA reads TGCAGCGTTGAAGGCCGAAGGGCCGAGCAGTACTTC. As protein: CSVEGRRAEQYF.

The sample holds many counts of this clonotype. V is TRBV5-1 and J is TRBJ2-1; D gene uncertain. Germline CDR1 is SGHRS and CDR2 is YFSETQ. V lost 0 bases, J lost 2 bases, and 12 bases lay in between. This CDR3 is 16 amino acids long. The CDR3 DNA follows: TGCGCCAGCAGCTTGGAGGGATCGGGTACCTACAATGAGCAGTTCTTC. The encoded protein is CASSLEGSGTYNEQFF.

This clonotype has ten or more counts. The chain combines TRBV29-1 with TRBJ2-5; D remains unclear. In germline, CDR1 is SQVTM, CDR2 ANQGSEA. The length of the CDR3 is 11 residues. With 0 bases removed from V and 5 bases from J, the gap between germline ends came to 4 bases. CDR3 amino acids: CSVEDRETQYF. CDR3 coding DNA: TGCAGCGTTGAAGATAGGGAGACCCAGTACTTC.

In this sample, this clonotype turned up many times. The genes are TRBV7-2 and TRBJ1-1, with D unclear. The CDR3 loop spans 16 amino acids. The germline V gene has CDR1 SGHTA and CDR2 FQGNSA. V was shortened by 4 bases and J by 5 bases, with 20 bases between the two germline ends. The DNA of the CDR3 is TGTGCCAGCAGCTCCCGCCGACAATCCCCCGGGACTGAAGCTTTCTTT. Translation gives CASSSRRQSPGTEAFF.

V gene TRBV12-3 or TRBV12-4 combines with J gene TRBJ2-1; D may be TRBD2 (5 bases). CDR3 length equals 13 residues. Trimming left V 6 bases short and J 5 bases short, with 11 bases between. CDR3 coding DNA: TGTGCCAGCAGCTTGCGCGGGCACAATGAGCAGTTCTTC. Amino acid sequence: CASSLRGHNEQFF.

The chain recombines TRBV20-1 with TRBJ2-2; D is unresolved. The CDR3 is made up of 11 amino acids. V lost 6 bases to trimming and J lost 6 bases, with 8 bases between them. CDR1 and CDR2 from the germline V gene are DFQATT and SNEGSKA (reference sequence). CDR3: CSAKSSGELFF. The DNA for the CDR3 is TGCAGTGCCAAGAGTTCCGGGGAGCTGTTTTTT.

This clonotype was counted at least ten times. CDR3 coding DNA: TGTGCCAGCAGCCCGGGAGGGCTAGCGGGGCTACTAGCCAAAAACATTCAGTACTTC. This gives the protein CASSPGGLAGLLAKNIQYF. The genes are TRBV7-8 and TRBJ2-4, with TRBD2 matching over 9 bases. The CDR3 has 19 amino acids. V shed 5 bases and J 0 bases; nucleotides not matched to a gene: 14. Germline V gene sequence: CDR1 SGHVS, CDR2 FQNEAQ.

This clonotype was seen a few times. The genes are TRBV24-1 and TRBJ2-1, with D uncertain. The germline gives CDR1 KGHDR, CDR2 SFDVKD. The CDR3 spans 12 residues. V dropped 3 bases and J dropped 12 bases, with 11 bases sitting between them. CDR3: CATSDPSVGQFF. CDR3 nucleotides: TGTGCCACCAGTGATCCCAGCGTGGGGCAGTTCTTC.

The sample holds a few counts of this clonotype. V usage is TRBV19 and J usage is TRBJ2-1; 10 bases align to TRBD1. V gave up 4 bases and J gave up 7 bases; unmatched junction bases: 10. CDR1 and CDR2 from the germline V gene are LNHDA and SQIVND (reference sequence). There are 16 residues in the CDR3. The DNA of the CDR3 is TGTGCCAGTAGTAACCGGGACAGGGGAAGGGTGAATGAGCAGTTCTTC. It translates to CASSNRDRGRVNEQFF. The full variable domain, its missing parts supplied by reference TRBV19 and TRBJ2-1, is DGGITQSPKYLFRKEGQNVTLSCEQNLNHDAMYWYRQDPGQGLRLIYYSQIVNDFQKGDIAEGYSVSREKKESFPLTVTSAQKNPTAFYLCASSNRDRGRVNEQFFGPGTRLTVL.

Concerning this clonotype: A read error may explain this, as a much larger clone is one base away. The V call is TRBV28, the J call TRBJ2-1; 7 bases match TRBD2. V shed 5 bases and J 4 bases; nucleotides not matched to a gene: 14. The CDR3 spans 17 residues. Germline V gene sequence: CDR1 MDHEN, CDR2 SYDVKM. The CDR3 reads CASSAPLAERAYNEQFF. The DNA for the CDR3 is TGTGCCAGCAGTGCCCCTCTAGCGGAGAGGGCGTACAATGAGCAGTTCTTC.

This clonotype was seen repeatedly, ten times or more. The V call is TRBV2, the J call TRBJ2-4, with TRBD1 as a possible D gene (6 bases). The V gene's germline CDR1 is SNHLY and CDR2 FYNNEI. The V end was cut by 6 bases, the J end by 1 base, with 10 bases between. This CDR3 spans 14 amino acids. The CDR3 reads CASSQGSAKNIQYF. The CDR3, as DNA: TGTGCCAGCAGCCAGGGGTCGGCCAAAAACATTCAGTACTTC.

Only a few counts were recorded for this clonotype. This sequence joins TRBV6-2 or TRBV6-3 and TRBJ1-1; a possible D gene is TRBD1 (6 bases). CDR1 is MNHEY and CDR2 is SVGEGT in the germline V gene. The V gene lost 0 bases and the J gene lost 5 bases, with 19 bases spanning the gap. CDR3 size: 17 residues. CDR3: CASSYSNLQGYGTEAFF. The CDR3 nucleotides read TGTGCCAGCAGTTACTCGAATTTACAGGGATATGGAACTGAAGCTTTCTTT.

The sample holds many counts of this clonotype. The rearrangement joins TRBV11-3 to TRBJ2-1; 7 bases match TRBD1. This CDR3 has 15 residues. With 5 bases clipped from V and 0 bases from J, the junction kept 4 bases outside the gene matches. Germline V gene lookup returns CDR1 SGHNT and CDR2 YENEEA. CDR3 residues: CASSQTGASYNEQFF. DNA of the CDR3: TGTGCCAGCAGCCAAACAGGGGCCTCCTACAATGAGCAGTTCTTC.

This clonotype was detected only a few times. The gene calls are TRBV6-1 and TRBJ1-1; 8 bases align to TRBD1. The V segment lost 3 bases and the J segment 10 bases; nucleotides outside the gene matches: 7. The length of the CDR3 is 13 residues. Germline loops: CDR1 MNHNS, CDR2 SASEGT. CDR3 sequence: CASSDQTGATAFF. CDR3 DNA sequence: TGTGCCAGCAGTGACCAGACAGGGGCGACAGCTTTCTTT.

This clonotype was seen a few times. A read error may produce the germline difference seen at one junction end. The CDR3: CGASVLGQGLGNEQFF. The CDR3, as DNA: TGCGGTGCTAGCGTTTTGGGACAGGGTTTGGGTAATGAGCAGTTCTTC. The V call is TRBV20-1, the J call TRBJ2-1, with 9 nucleotides matching TRBD1. CDR1 is DFQATT, CDR2 SNEGSKA, per germline (reference sequence). The CDR3 consists of 16 residues.

This clonotype appeared many times. V is TRBV5-1 and J is TRBJ2-7; 8 bases agree with TRBD2. From germline, CDR1 is SGHRS and CDR2 YFSETQ. The CDR3 loop spans 16 amino acids. V lost 0 bases and J lost 3; bases outside the gene matches: 8. For the CDR3, the DNA is TGCGCCAGCAGCTTGGCCCCGACTAGCGAGCACTACGAGCAGTACTTC. Its protein is CASSLAPTSEHYEQYF.

This clonotype was observed many times. The rearrangement joins TRBV6-2 or TRBV6-3 to TRBJ2-7; 11 bases are shared with TRBD2. The CDR3 extends over 14 amino acids. Germline loops: CDR1 MNHEY, CDR2 SVGEGT. Trimming removed 6 bases from V and 5 bases from J; junction bases left unmatched: 6. The CDR3 loop reads CASRPGLAVHEQYF. The DNA for the CDR3 is TGTGCCAGCAGGCCGGGACTAGCGGTCCACGAGCAGTACTTC.

This clonotype was observed a handful of times. The chain joins TRBV7-9 to TRBJ1-6; D is unclear. Trimming stripped 3 bases from V and 5 bases from J, with 5 bases between. Germline CDR1 and CDR2: SEHNR and FQNEAQ (reference sequence). This CDR3 has 13 residues. CDR3 nucleotide sequence: TGTGCCAGCAGCTTGTCAGATAATTCACCCCTCCACTTT. The encoded protein is CASSLSDNSPLHF. The full variable domain, with the rest looked up from reference TRBV7-9 and TRBJ1-6, is DTGVSQNPRHKITKRGQNVTFRCDPISEHNRLYWYRQTLGQGPEFLTYFQNEAQLEKSRLLSDRFSAERPKGSFSTLEIQRTEQGDSAMYLCASSLSDNSPLHFGNGTRLTVT.

Notes on this clonotype: A much larger clone lies a single base off, so this may be a read error. V is TRBV5-1 and J is TRBJ2-3; 7 positions agree with TRBD2. CDR3 length: 16 residues. The J segment lost 2 bases and the V segment lost 0 bases, leaving 6 bases of the junction unmatched. Germline V gene data show CDR1 as SGHRS and CDR2 as YFSETQ. The CDR3 loop is CASSLAASGSTDTQYF. The DNA for the CDR3 is TGCGCCAGCAGCTTGGCAGCTAGCGGCTCCACAGATACGCAGTATTTT.